Shown below are 29 T cell receptor beta chains from a single sample sequenced in a study of cytomegalovirus exposure and HLA in healthy donors (dated 2017 in TCRdb). Library construction relied on the immunoSEQ multiplex PCR assay. A mixture of 60 forward primers for TCR Vbeta segments and 13 reverse primers for TCR Jbeta segments was used in the multiplex PCR. The table comes from immuneACCESS by way of TCRdb, which keeps in-frame sequences with V and J called. Part of the clones is missing from these tables; in studies checked, under half for an unresolved V gene and the rest for unknown reasons. The sample table holds about 82,000 clones, of which 65% to 85% were seen once. Around 3.4% of the sample comes from the top ten. The sample comprised PBMCs. The source is a man aged 45-65 years in good health and CMV-seronegative.

This chain joins TRBV30 and TRBJ2-5; the match to TRBD2 covers 8 bases. CDR3 length: 15 residues. The V gene's germline CDR1 is GTSNPN and CDR2 SVGIG (reference sequence). Germline trimming cut 2 bases from V and 3 bases from J; bases unmatched to any gene: 8. CDR3 region: CAWSLGGATKETQYF. The CDR3 region has the DNA TGTGCCTGGAGTCTCGGGGGGGCAACCAAAGAGACCCAGTACTTC.

This rearrangement joins TRBV19 to TRBJ1-5, with 9 bases lining up with TRBD1. Germline CDR1 and CDR2: LNHDA and SQIVND (reference sequence). With V trimmed by 5 bases and J by 1 base, 6 bases remained unmatched. The CDR3 sequence is 16 residues long. The CDR3 region has the DNA TGTGCCAGTAGTCCAAGGACAGGGGCGAGCAATCAGCCCCAGCATTTT. Translating gives CASSPRTGASNQPQHF.

This clone was observed once. The chain joins TRBV10-2 to TRBJ2-1; perhaps TRBD2 as D (6 bases). Germline loops: CDR1 WSHSY, CDR2 SAAADI. The CDR3 is 14 amino acids. The V and J ends lost 7 bases and 0 bases respectively, with 10 bases between them. CDR3 in amino acids: CASNRGSSYNEQFF. In DNA form, the CDR3 reads TGCGCCAGCAACCGGGGGAGCTCCTACAATGAGCAGTTCTTC.

The J gene is TRBJ1-1, the V gene TRBV6-5; D is unclear. CDR1 MNHEY and CDR2 SVGAGI come from the germline V gene. CDR3 length: 14 residues. The germline V and J ends were trimmed by 5 bases and 0 bases, with 10 bases remaining between them. The CDR3 bases are TGTGCCAGCAGTGTATCCGGGATGAACACTGAAGCTTTCTTT. Residues: CASSVSGMNTEAFF.

This rearrangement joins TRBV11-1 to TRBJ2-2; 9 positions agree with TRBD1. Germline trimming cut 3 bases from V and 5 bases from J; bases unmatched to any gene: 7. Germline V gives CDR1 SGHAT, CDR2 FQDESV (reference sequence). This CDR3 has 16 amino acids. The CDR3 nucleotides read TGTGCCAGCAGCTTTGACAGGGGGGTCGTGACCGGGGAGCTGTTTTTT. This translates into CASSFDRGVVTGELFF.

This chain uses TRBV19 with TRBJ1-1; no definite D call. The germline V gene encodes CDR1 LNHDA and CDR2 SQIVND (reference sequence). The germline V and J ends were trimmed by 4 bases and 1 base, with 7 bases remaining between them. This CDR3 region has 13 residues. CDR3 region: CASSKRENTEAFF. CDR3 sequence (DNA): TGTGCCAGTAGTAAAAGAGAGAACACTGAAGCTTTCTTT.

The chain joins TRBV2 to TRBJ1-5; D call uncertain. CDR1 and CDR2 (germline): SNHLY, FYNNEI. The germline V and J ends were trimmed by 4 bases and 0 bases, with 7 bases remaining between them. The CDR3 covers 14 residues. This chain's CDR3 is CASSGRHSNQPQHF. In DNA form, the CDR3 reads TGTGCCAGCAGTGGCAGACATAGCAATCAGCCCCAGCATTTT.

Only one count was recorded for this clone. The chain employs TRBV28 and TRBJ2-7, with 9 bases that match TRBD2. With V trimmed by 2 bases and J by 2 bases, 4 bases remained unmatched. Germline values: CDR1 MDHEN, CDR2 SYDVKM. This CDR3 region has 15 residues. CDR3 bases: TGTGCCAGCAGTTTAAAGGCTAGCGGGGCCTACGAGCAGTACTTC. Its protein product is CASSLKASGAYEQYF. Full variable domain (missing parts from reference TRBV28 and TRBJ2-7): DVKVTQSSRYLVKRTGEKVFLECVQDMDHENMFWYRQDPGLGLRLIYFSYDVKMKEKGDIPEGYSVSREKKERFSLILESASTNQTSMYLCASSLKASGAYEQYFGPGTRLTVT.

This sequence joins TRBV5-1 and TRBJ1-6; D perhaps matches TRBD1 (5 bases). The CDR3 has 12 residues. V was clipped by 10 bases and J by 10 bases, with 15 bases between them. The germline CDR1 and CDR2 sequences are SGHRS and YFSETQ. CDR3 loop: CAARGFESPLHF. CDR3 DNA sequence: TGCGCCGCTAGGGGTTTTGAGTCACCCCTCCACTTT.

J is TRBJ2-2 and V is TRBV30; 14 bases agree with TRBD2. The germline CDR1 and CDR2 sequences are GTSNPN and SVGIG (reference sequence). Trimming cost V 2 bases and J 1 base; bases outside gene matches: 12. The CDR3 length is 20 residues. CDR3 protein: CAWSNSWTSGGRGNTGELFF. In nucleotides, the CDR3 is TGTGCCTGGAGTAACTCTTGGACTAGCGGGGGGCGAGGGAACACCGGGGAGCTGTTTTTT.

This chain uses TRBV7-9 with TRBJ2-7; D is undetermined. With 1 base removed from V and 6 bases from J, the gap between germline ends came to 13 bases. CDR1 SEHNR and CDR2 FQNEAQ come from the germline V gene (reference sequence). There are 14 residues in the CDR3. CDR3 nucleotide sequence: TGTGCCAGCAGCTTAGGGCAGGTTCTTGGCGAGCAGTACTTC. It yields the protein CASSLGQVLGEQYF.

This clone is labeled medium-sized. The V gene is TRBV6-6, the J gene TRBJ1-1; TRBD1 might be the D (6 bases). Germline V gene lookup returns CDR1 MNHNY and CDR2 SVGAGI (reference sequence). With 5 bases removed from V and 1 base from J, the gap between germline ends came to 14 bases. This CDR3 is built from 15 residues. CDR3 in DNA: TGTGCCAGCAGTCCTTCCGACAGGACGAACACTGAAGCTTTCTTT. As protein: CASSPSDRTNTEAFF.

The chain uses TRBV28 and TRBJ2-5; TRBD2 is a possible D gene (6 bases). The CDR3 runs to 13 residues. V was pared by 8 bases and J by 2 bases, with 12 bases between. Germline V CDR1 and CDR2: MDHEN, SYDVKM. In nucleotides, the CDR3 is TGTGCCAGCGTACCCGGGGGACAAGAGACCCAGTACTTC. Its translation is CASVPGGQETQYF.

This sequence joins TRBV6-6 and TRBJ2-5, with 8 bases aligning to TRBD1. Germline assignment: CDR1 MNHNY and CDR2 SVGAGI (reference sequence). Losses at the gene ends were 0 bases for V and 4 bases for J; bases not matched to a gene: 4. This CDR3 spans 15 amino acids. The CDR3: CASSYSTGVGETQYF. The CDR3, as DNA: TGTGCCAGCAGTTACTCGACAGGGGTAGGAGAGACCCAGTACTTC.

The rearrangement uses TRBV18 and TRBJ2-5; 7 bases are a match to TRBD1. The J segment lost 3 bases and the V segment lost 4 bases, leaving 8 bases of the junction unmatched. The germline V gene has CDR1 KGHSH and CDR2 LQKENI. This CDR3 comprises 15 residues. CDR3 in amino acids: CASSQPGQRKETQYF. DNA of the CDR3: TGTGCCAGCTCACAGCCGGGACAGCGAAAAGAGACCCAGTACTTC. The variable domain in full, with the rest retrieved from reference TRBV18 and TRBJ2-5, is NAGVMQNPRHLVRRRGQEARLRCSPMKGHSHVYWYRQLPEEGLKFMVYLQKENIIDESGMPKERFSAEFPKEGPSILRIQQVVRGDSAAYFCASSQPGQRKETQYFGPGTRLLVL.

The chain carries TRBV7-2 and TRBJ2-1, with D possibly matching TRBD1 (6 bases). Germline V gene lookup returns CDR1 SGHTA and CDR2 FQGNSA. The germline V and J ends were trimmed by 1 base and 1 base, with 8 bases remaining between them. This CDR3 has 15 amino acids. The CDR3 nucleotides are TGTGCCAGCAGCTTAGAGGGGGTGTCCTACAATGAGCAGTTCTTC. Translating it yields CASSLEGVSYNEQFF. The whole variable domain, filled in from reference TRBV7-2 and TRBJ2-1, reads GAGVSQSPSNKVTEKGKDVELRCDPISGHTALYWYRQSLGQGLEFLIYFQGNSAPDKSGLPSDRFSAERTGGSVSTLTIQRTQQEDSAVYLCASSLEGVSYNEQFFGPGTRLTVL.

This chain links TRBV19 with TRBJ1-4; D unresolved. Trimming stripped 8 bases from V and 5 bases from J, with 15 bases between. Per germline, CDR1 LNHDA and CDR2 SQIVND (reference sequence). The CDR3 totals 14 residues. CDR3 in DNA: TGTGCCAGTGGCCAGCGACTAGGCAATGAAAAACTGTTTTTT. Amino acid sequence: CASGQRLGNEKLFF.

CDR3 loop: CASSIRGEQYF. The CDR3 DNA is TGTGCCAGCAGCATCAGGGGCGAGCAGTACTTC. The chain combines TRBV7-8 with TRBJ2-7; D is possibly TRBD1 (6 bases). Trimming shortened V by 5 bases and J by 6 bases, and 8 bases separated the two germline ends. Germline CDR1 is SGHVS and CDR2 is FQNEAQ. This CDR3 has 11 residues. Filled out from reference TRBV7-8 and TRBJ2-7, the complete variable domain reads GAGVSQSPRYKVAKRGQDVALRCDPISGHVSLFWYQQALGQGPEFLTYFQNEAQLDKSGLPSDRFFAERPEGSVSTLKIQRTQQEDSAVYLCASSIRGEQYFGPGTRLTVT.

The chain is built from TRBV18 and TRBJ2-1, with D possibly TRBD2 on 5 matching bases. Germline CDR1 KGHSH, CDR2 LQKENI. The CDR3 covers 14 residues. Trimming pared 1 base from V and 5 bases from J, leaving 9 bases between. CDR3 in DNA: TGTGCCAGCTCACCACGAGAAGCGGACAATGAGCAGTTCTTC. It yields the protein CASSPREADNEQFF.

This sequence joins TRBV6-5 and TRBJ2-3, with 8 bases lining up with TRBD1. CDR1 is MNHEY and CDR2 is SVGAGI in the germline V gene. The trim removed 0 bases at V and 6 bases at J, leaving 5 bases unmatched. The CDR3 is 15 residues long. The CDR3 region has the DNA TGTGCCAGCAGTTACTCGGACAGGGTTGGGGATACGCAGTATTTT. This sequence encodes CASSYSDRVGDTQYF.

DNA for the CDR3: TGTGCCAGCAGCTCATCGACAGATGGGTGGAATTCACCCCTCCACTTT. It is translated as CASSSSTDGWNSPLHF. The chain has TRBV5-6 and TRBJ1-6; D is possibly TRBD1 (5 bases). Germline lookup yields CDR1 SGHDT and CDR2 YYEEEE. V lost 3 bases, J lost 7 bases, and 17 bases lay in between. CDR3 length: 16 residues.

The chain links TRBV2 to TRBJ1-4; D might be TRBD1 (5 bases). Looked up from germline, CDR1 is SNHLY and CDR2 is FYNNEI. This CDR3 has 13 amino acids. V lost 6 bases to trimming and J lost 7 bases, with 12 bases between them. The CDR3 region has the DNA TGTGCCAGCAGATTTCACACAGGTGAAAAACTGTTTTTT. Its protein is CASRFHTGEKLFF.

Concerning this clone itself: One end of the junction is discordant with germline, which a read error may explain. V is TRBV7-7 and J is TRBJ2-2, with D hard to call. CDR1 is SSHAT and CDR2 is FNYEAQ in the germline V gene (reference sequence). The CDR3 contains 13 residues. The CDR3 region is CASSATSTGELFF. The DNA for the CDR3 is TGTGCTAGCAGCGCCACAAGCACCGGGGAGCTGTTTTTT.

The CDR3, as DNA: TGCGCCAGCAGCCAAGGTCTGGGGGCAAGGGAAAAACTGTTTTTT. This codes for CASSQGLGAREKLFF. The chain employs TRBV4-1 and TRBJ1-4; tentatively, D is TRBD1 (6 bases). V shed 1 base and J shed 8 bases, with 14 bases lying between them. This CDR3 comprises 15 residues. The germline V gene has CDR1 MGHRA and CDR2 YSYEKL.

CDR3 loop: CASSRTQSYEQYF. The CDR3 DNA is TGTGCCAGCAGCCGAACTCAAAGCTACGAGCAGTACTTC. V usage is TRBV14 and J usage is TRBJ2-7, with unresolved D. Trimming left V 4 bases short and J 3 bases short, with 10 bases between. This CDR3 is 13 amino acids long. Per germline, CDR1 SGHDN and CDR2 FVKESK.

This chain uses TRBV7-8 with TRBJ2-7, with no clear D. This CDR3 spans 13 amino acids. Trimming left V 6 bases short and J 7 bases short, with 16 bases between. Per the germline V gene, CDR1 is SGHVS and CDR2 is FQNEAQ. The CDR3: CASRKLDPWEQYF. CDR3 DNA sequence: TGTGCCAGCAGGAAACTTGATCCTTGGGAGCAGTACTTC.

This chain links TRBV11-1 with TRBJ2-1, with D possibly matching TRBD2 (7 bases). CDR3 length equals 14 residues. The V and J ends lost 0 bases and 8 bases respectively, with 11 bases between them. Germline CDR1 reads SGHAT; CDR2 reads FQDESV (reference sequence). This CDR3 is CASSLAGGRHEQFF. The CDR3 nucleotides read TGTGCCAGCAGCTTAGCGGGGGGGCGGCATGAGCAGTTCTTC. Full variable domain (missing parts from reference TRBV11-1 and TRBJ2-1): EAEVAQSPRYKITEKSQAVAFWCDPISGHATLYWYRQILGQGPELLVQFQDESVVDDSQLPKDRFSAERLKGVDSTLKIQPAELGDSAMYLCASSLAGGRHEQFFGPGTRLTVL.

For the CDR3, the DNA is TGTGCCAGCAGCCGGACAGGGGTAACCTACGAGCAGTACTTC. Its protein is CASSRTGVTYEQYF. This chain uses TRBV27 with TRBJ2-7; 9 bases align to TRBD1. This CDR3 region has 14 residues. V lost 6 bases to trimming and J lost 2 bases; unmatched junction nucleotides: 5. Looked up from germline, CDR1 is MNHEY and CDR2 is SMNVEV (reference sequence).

CDR3 bases: TGTGCCACCTCGCGGGGGGATTCCTACGAGCAGTACTTC. Residues: CATSRGDSYEQYF. The chain is built from TRBV7-9 and TRBJ2-7; 8 bases match TRBD2. V lost 10 bases to trimming and J lost 1 base; unmatched junction nucleotides: 6. CDR1 and CDR2 (germline): SEHNR, FQNEAQ (reference sequence). This CDR3 is 13 amino acids long.